What follows are 18 T cell receptor beta chains derived from one specimen sequenced in a study of T cells in Graves' hyperthyroidism and ophthalmopathy (dated by TCRdb to 2018 to 2020). Receptors were amplified or captured by multiplex PCR. These reads were obtained on an Illumina HiSeq 2000. The TCR beta CDR3 regions were amplified from RNA transcripts. The first round of RT-PCR for the TCR CDR3 was performed with the HTBI primer set and the Qiagen OneStep RT-PCR kit. TCRdb reran the public reads through fastp at Q25 and MiXCR, keeping productive beta chains. Each entry merges the rows of one CDR3 protein and shows their most common DNA and genes. Within this sample are approximately 420,000 distinct CDR3 sequences, with about 13% of them counted one time only. Of the sample, 5.3% falls within the top ten clones. The sequenced sample was blood. These receptors all stem from a woman aged 18-29 years with Graves' hyperthyroidism.

This clonotype was recorded many times. This chain joins TRBV5-1 and TRBJ2-2; 14 bases align to TRBD2. CDR1 is SGHRS, CDR2 YFSETQ, per germline. V trimming: 4 bases; J trimming: 4 bases; junction bases outside the gene matches: 9. CDR3 length: 18 residues. As DNA, the CDR3 is TGCGCCAGCAGCGCTGGGACTAGCGGGAGCATCGTCACCGGGGAGCTGTTTTTT. Its protein product is CASSAGTSGSIVTGELFF. Combining the CDR3 with reference TRBV5-1 and TRBJ2-2 gives the whole variable domain KAGVTQTPRYLIKTRGQQVTLSCSPISGHRSVSWYQQTPGQGLQFLFEYFSETQRNKGNFPGRFSGRQFSNSRSEMNVSTLELGDSALYLCASSAGTSGSIVTGELFFGEGSRLTVL.

This clonotype was observed many times. This chain uses TRBV24-1 with TRBJ2-1; no definite D call. The CDR3 is 12 residues long. The germline gives CDR1 KGHDR, CDR2 SFDVKD. The ends were cut back, 0 bases at V and 9 bases at J, with 5 bases in the middle. CDR3 loop: CATSDLLGEQFF. The CDR3 DNA is TGTGCCACCAGTGATTTGTTGGGTGAGCAGTTCTTC.

There are many counts of this clonotype. The V and J genes are TRBV12-3 or TRBV12-4 and TRBJ2-7; D is uncertain. V lost 6 bases and J 6 bases, leaving 12 bases between the germline ends. The CDR3 covers 12 residues. The CDR3 coding sequence is TGTGCCAGCAGCCTGGGGTCGGGCGAGCAGTACTTC. It specifies CASSLGSGEQYF.

Many counts were recorded for this clonotype. The J gene is TRBJ1-1, the V gene TRBV12-3 or TRBV12-4; D is uncertain. Trimming took 6 bases from V and 6 from J, leaving 14 bases between them. The CDR3 has 13 amino acids. CDR3 bases: TGTGCCAGCAGCCCCTTAAGTAGATCTGAAGCTTTCTTT. Its translation is CASSPLSRSEAFF.

The V gene is TRBV6-1, the J gene TRBJ2-5, with 10 nucleotides matching TRBD2. V lost 2 bases and J lost 4; bases outside the gene matches: 4. This CDR3 is built from 15 residues. Germline V gives CDR1 MNHNS, CDR2 SASEGT. This CDR3 is CASSELAGVVETQYF. CDR3 bases: TGTGCCAGCAGTGAACTAGCGGGAGTAGTAGAGACCCAGTACTTC.

A few counts support this clonotype. This chain joins TRBV20-1 and TRBJ2-7, with 11 nucleotides matching TRBD2. V shed 6 bases and J 4 bases; nucleotides not matched to a gene: 14. This CDR3 spans 16 amino acids. Germline V CDR1 and CDR2: DFQATT, SNEGSKA (reference sequence). CDR3 nucleotide sequence: TGCAGTGCCAGCGAATCCGGGACTAGCGGCGTTTACGAGCAGTACTTC. Encoded protein: CSASESGTSGVYEQYF.

J is TRBJ1-1 and V is TRBV11-2; D is possibly TRBD1 (6 bases). Germline V gives CDR1 SGHAT, CDR2 FQNNGV. V gave up 7 bases and J gave up 4 bases, with 31 bases separating them. CDR3 length: 19 amino acids. The chain's CDR3 is CASIATPTTGIEGGTEAFF. The CDR3 DNA reads as TGTGCCAGCATCGCTACCCCTACAACAGGGATCGAGGGTGGCACTGAAGCTTTCTTT.

This clonotype has a count of ten or more. The genes are TRBV24-1 and TRBJ2-1, with D possibly being TRBD2 (5 bases). Germline CDR1 is KGHDR and CDR2 is SFDVKD. The CDR3 extends over 13 amino acids. The V and J ends lost 4 bases and 3 bases respectively, with 6 bases between them. The CDR3 here is CATSDGVYNEQFF. The CDR3 DNA is TGTGCCACCAGTGACGGGGTCTACAATGAGCAGTTCTTC.

This clonotype was recorded a few times. The junction departs from germline at one end; a sequencing error may be responsible. V gene TRBV4-3 combines with J gene TRBJ2-3; D gene unclear. Germline CDR1 is LGHNA and CDR2 is YSLEER. This CDR3 comprises 13 residues. The CDR3 nucleotides read TGCGCCAACAGCCAAGATAAGCTCAGCACGCAGTATTTT. Protein sequence: CANSQDKLSTQYF.

The V and J genes are TRBV18 and TRBJ1-1; no clear D gene. There are 16 residues in the CDR3. The V and J ends lost 3 bases and 1 base respectively, with 15 bases between them. CDR1 is KGHSH and CDR2 is LQKENI in the germline V gene. The CDR3 here is CASSPIDGLRNTEAFF. CDR3 sequence (DNA): TGTGCCAGCTCACCGATTGACGGGCTCAGGAACACTGAAGCTTTCTTT.

Only a few counts were recorded for this clonotype. J is TRBJ2-7 and V is TRBV30, with D tentatively TRBD1 or TRBD2 (5 bases each). V was shortened by 2 bases and J by 7 bases, with 18 bases between the two germline ends. The CDR3 is 14 residues long. Germline lookup yields CDR1 GTSNPN and CDR2 SVGIG (reference sequence). The CDR3 is CAWSPGTLSGEQYF. The CDR3 DNA reads TGTGCCTGGAGTCCCGGGACCCTATCGGGAGAGCAGTACTTC. Complete variable domain (other parts from reference TRBV30 and TRBJ2-7): SQTIHQWPATLVQPVGSPLSLECTVEGTSNPNLYWYRQAAGRGLQLLFYSVGIGQISSEVPQNLSASRPQDRQFILSSKKLLLSDSGFYLCAWSPGTLSGEQYFGPGTRLTVT.

Comments on this clonotype: Possible read error: a much larger clone is one base away. This sequence joins TRBV20-1 and TRBJ1-1; unclear D gene. Germline lookup yields CDR1 DFQATT and CDR2 SNEGSKA (reference sequence). This CDR3 region has 14 residues. V shed 1 base and J shed 2 bases, with 11 bases lying between them. The CDR3 DNA reads as TGCAGTGCTAGAGTCCCGAATATTAACACTGAAGCTTTCTTT. Amino acid sequence: CSARVPNINTEAFF.

This clonotype showed up many times. This rearrangement joins TRBV20-1 to TRBJ2-7; D is ambiguous. The CDR3 consists of 13 residues. Trimming took off 3 bases at V and 6 bases at J, with 15 bases between the two ends. Germline V gene sequence: CDR1 DFQATT, CDR2 SNEGSKA (reference sequence). CDR3 sequence (DNA): TGCAGTGCTAGGGCCAGTCCAGCACTCGAGCAGTACTTC. Translation: CSARASPALEQYF.

This clonotype showed up just a few times. This rearrangement joins TRBV20-1 to TRBJ2-4; D possibly uses TRBD1 or TRBD2 (5 bases each). Germline lookup yields CDR1 DFQATT and CDR2 SNEGSKA (reference sequence). V was trimmed by 7 bases and J by 0 bases, leaving 10 bases between them. The CDR3 consists of 13 residues. The CDR3 region is CSEVGEAKNIQYF. The DNA of the CDR3 is TGCAGTGAGGTGGGGGAAGCCAAAAACATTCAGTACTTC.

There are many counts of this clonotype. This rearrangement joins TRBV5-1 to TRBJ2-7, with D unclear. The V gene lost 0 bases and the J gene lost 6 bases, with 10 bases spanning the gap. Germline V gene lookup returns CDR1 SGHRS and CDR2 YFSETQ. This CDR3 is 13 amino acids long. This CDR3 is CASSLGRLAEQYF. CDR3 in DNA: TGCGCCAGCAGCTTGGGCAGGCTCGCCGAGCAGTACTTC. The full variable domain, with the rest looked up from reference TRBV5-1 and TRBJ2-7, is KAGVTQTPRYLIKTRGQQVTLSCSPISGHRSVSWYQQTPGQGLQFLFEYFSETQRNKGNFPGRFSGRQFSNSRSEMNVSTLELGDSALYLCASSLGRLAEQYFGPGTRLTVT.

This CDR3 reads CASSPEQGSLGNQPQHF. CDR3 in DNA: TGTGCCAGCTCACCGGAACAGGGTTCGTTGGGCAATCAGCCCCAGCATTTT. This chain connects TRBV18 to TRBJ1-5; perhaps TRBD1 as D (6 bases). Looked up from germline, CDR1 is KGHSH and CDR2 is LQKENI. The V end lost 3 bases, the J end lost 2 bases, and 17 bases lay between the germline ends. The CDR3 spans 17 residues. Full variable domain (missing parts from reference TRBV18 and TRBJ1-5): NAGVMQNPRHLVRRRGQEARLRCSPMKGHSHVYWYRQLPEEGLKFMVYLQKENIIDESGMPKERFSAEFPKEGPSILRIQQVVRGDSAAYFCASSPEQGSLGNQPQHFGDGTRLSIL.

The chain is built from TRBV6-6 and TRBJ1-2, with D possibly TRBD1 on 6 matching bases. The CDR3 covers 15 residues. The germline V gene encodes CDR1 MNHNY and CDR2 SVGAGI (reference sequence). Trimming cost V 0 bases and J 6 bases, with 14 bases left between them. CDR3 coding DNA: TGTGCCAGCAGTTACTCCTCAGGGGAATTTGATGGCTACACCTTC. Its translation is CASSYSSGEFDGYTF.

This clonotype came up many times. The chain has TRBV6-1 and TRBJ2-1; D not certain. The CDR3 is 14 amino acids. The germline gives CDR1 MNHNS, CDR2 SASEGT. V was shortened by 5 bases and J by 4 bases, with 12 bases between the two germline ends. CDR3 loop: CASSPAFEYNEQFF. The CDR3 coding sequence is TGTGCCAGCAGTCCGGCCTTTGAATACAATGAGCAGTTCTTC.